This passage covers 5 T cell receptor beta chains from one sample sequenced in a study of metastatic and nonmetastatic thyroid tumors. Treatment of any kind had been given to no patient before thyroid surgery. Via MiXCR, TCRdb re-called the PCR reads. The sample contains more than 8,500 clones, about 25% of which appear only once. The sequenced sample consisted of adjacent normal tissue. The receptors shown here come from a female donor with papillary thyroid cancer or a benign thyroid nodule (not recorded which). Some clones in this sample may be carry-over from other donors' samples.

This clone was observed a handful of times. This rearrangement joins TRBV20-1 to TRBJ2-7; 12 nucleotides align to TRBD2. The CDR3 runs to 15 residues. V lost 5 bases and J lost 0; bases outside the gene matches: 5. Germline-derived CDR1 and CDR2 are DFQATT and SNEGSKA (reference sequence). CDR3 amino acids: CSADMTSGSSYEQYF. CDR3 DNA: TGCAGTGCTGACATGACTAGCGGGAGCTCCTACGAGCAGTACTTC.

The genes are TRBV20-1 and TRBJ1-1; D is perhaps TRBD1 (5 bases). The CDR3 contains 14 residues. Germline CDR1 is DFQATT and CDR2 is SNEGSKA (reference sequence). V was shortened by 5 bases and J by 2 bases, with 15 bases between the two germline ends. The CDR3 spells CSARTTGLNTEAFF. As DNA, the CDR3 is TGCAGTGCTCGTACCACAGGTCTTAACACTGAAGCTTTCTTT.

The chain is built from TRBV9 and TRBJ2-1; TRBD1 is a possible D gene (6 bases). This CDR3 is 17 amino acids long. In germline, CDR1 is SGDLS, CDR2 YYNGEE. The V end lost 0 bases, the J end lost 6 bases, and 19 bases lay between the germline ends. CDR3 amino acids: CASSVVPFENRANEQFF. The CDR3 nucleotides are TGTGCCAGCAGCGTAGTTCCCTTCGAGAACAGGGCCAATGAGCAGTTCTTC.

This clone was observed a handful of times. Other DNA sequences from this sample encode an identical CDR3 as well. The genes are TRBV25-1 and TRBJ2-3; no clear D gene. The CDR3 has 11 amino acids. Per the germline V gene, CDR1 is MGHDK and CDR2 is SYGVNS. Trimming took 4 bases from V and 10 from J, leaving 9 bases between them. DNA for the CDR3: TGTGCCAGCAGTGCGGGTGATCCGCAGTATTTT. Its protein product is CASSAGDPQYF.

This sequence joins TRBV11-3 and TRBJ2-3, with 7 nucleotides matching TRBD2. The CDR3 runs 15 residues. V shed 6 bases, J shed 1 base, and the junction held 7 bases outside the gene matches. Germline V gives CDR1 SGHNT, CDR2 YENEEA. CDR3 loop: CASRGGSRGTDTQYF. CDR3 nucleotide sequence: TGTGCCAGCAGGGGGGGGAGCAGGGGCACAGATACGCAGTATTTT.